Below, 20 T cell receptor beta chains from the same sample are listed, as sequenced in a study of technical replicates of blood from a few donors. The table came from immunoSEQ multiplex PCR; TCRdb's copy has only in-frame clones and leaves some out. Of about 88,000 clones listed, 90% to 95% are singletons. Sequencing used T cells isolated from PBMCs. All receptors come from a human donor in good health.

The rearrangement joins TRBV15 to TRBJ1-5; TRBD1 matches 7 bases. V was clipped by 0 bases and J by 5 bases; unmatched bases: 4. Germline assignment: CDR1 LNHNV and CDR2 YYDKDF (reference sequence). CDR3 size: 15 residues. The DNA of the CDR3 is TGTGCCACCAGCAGAGACGACAGGGTCCATCAGCCCCAGCATTTT. It yields the protein CATSRDDRVHQPQHF.

V and J are TRBV28 and TRBJ1-1; weak D call: TRBD1 (5 bases). The germline V gene encodes CDR1 MDHEN and CDR2 SYDVKM. The CDR3 loop spans 14 amino acids. Trimming stripped 10 bases from V and 5 bases from J, with 20 bases between. The CDR3 nucleotides read TGTGCCACTAAGACCAATGGGGGGGGGACTGAAGCTTTCTTT. Encoded protein: CATKTNGGGTEAFF.

The V call is TRBV10-3, the J call TRBJ2-2; 9 bases are a match to TRBD2. Unmatched junction bases numbered 1, after V lost 5 bases and J lost 0 bases. Germline V CDR1 and CDR2: ENHRY, SYGVKD. The CDR3 loop spans 15 amino acids. CDR3 sequence: CAISSGRSNTGELFF. DNA for the CDR3: TGTGCCATCAGTAGCGGGAGGTCGAACACCGGGGAGCTGTTTTTT.

The J gene is TRBJ1-2, the V gene TRBV29-1; D not certain. Germline V gene lookup returns CDR1 SQVTM and CDR2 ANQGSEA. CDR3 size: 15 residues. V lost 0 bases and J 0 bases, leaving 11 bases between the germline ends. The CDR3 DNA reads TGCAGCGTTGAAGATAGAGGGCGAGCTAACTATGGCTACACCTTC. This translates into CSVEDRGRANYGYTF.

The chain employs TRBV27 and TRBJ2-3; perhaps TRBD1 as D (6 bases). Germline V lookup: CDR1 MNHEY, CDR2 SMNVEV (reference sequence). Trimming pared 7 bases from V and 3 bases from J, leaving 14 bases between. This CDR3 spans 14 amino acids. The CDR3 nucleotides read TGTGCCAGCACCCCGCCAGGGGTGACAGATACGCAGTATTTT. Encoded protein: CASTPPGVTDTQYF.

The CDR3 here is CASRRGTGEGYTF. In nucleotides, the CDR3 is TGTGCCAGTAGACGGGGGACAGGGGAAGGCTACACCTTC. The chain links TRBV2 to TRBJ1-2, with 10 bases identical to TRBD1. Germline CDR1 and CDR2: SNHLY and FYNNEI. With 9 bases clipped from V and 8 bases from J, the junction kept 9 bases outside the gene matches. The CDR3 is 13 residues long.

The chain couples TRBV6-6 to TRBJ1-2; 8 positions agree with TRBD1. Unmatched junction bases numbered 5, after V lost 6 bases and J lost 2 bases. Per germline, CDR1 MNHNY and CDR2 SVGAGI (reference sequence). This CDR3 has 14 residues. The CDR3 region has the DNA TGTGCCAGCAGCCGGACAGGGAGAAACTATGGCTACACCTTC. It specifies CASSRTGRNYGYTF.

The chain recombines TRBV5-1 with TRBJ2-1, with D perhaps TRBD2 (6 bases). The CDR3 is 13 residues long. With 3 bases removed from V and 9 bases from J, the gap between germline ends came to 13 bases. Per the germline V gene, CDR1 is SGHRS and CDR2 is YFSETQ. In DNA form, the CDR3 reads TGCGCCAGCAGCTGGGAGCCGCGGGGTGAGCAGTTCTTC. Translated, it gives CASSWEPRGEQFF.

This clone was detected only once. The rearrangement joins TRBV4-1 to TRBJ2-3; D ambiguous. V lost 3 bases and J 8 bases, leaving 6 bases between the germline ends. Looked up from germline, CDR1 is MGHRA and CDR2 is YSYEKL. The CDR3 spans 11 residues. The CDR3 loop is CASSQLGTQYF. The DNA for the CDR3 is TGCGCCAGCAGCCAGCTCGGTACGCAGTATTTT.

The chain has TRBV9 and TRBJ2-5, with TRBD1 identical over 8 bases. Unmatched junction bases numbered 14, after V lost 1 base and J lost 3 bases. The CDR3 totals 18 residues. Per the germline V gene, CDR1 is SGDLS and CDR2 is YYNGEE. CDR3: CASSVSVGQGVKEETQYF. DNA of the CDR3: TGTGCCAGCAGCGTATCCGTAGGACAGGGTGTGAAAGAAGAGACCCAGTACTTC.

This clone appeared a few times. The chain links TRBV6-1 to TRBJ2-1; TRBD1 is a possible D gene (5 bases). The CDR3 is made up of 12 amino acids. The germline V gene encodes CDR1 MNHNS and CDR2 SASEGT. V was cut by 7 bases and J by 4 bases, with 8 bases left in between. This CDR3 is CASIDSYNEQFF. CDR3 DNA: TGTGCCAGCATTGACAGTTACAATGAGCAGTTCTTC.

The V and J genes are TRBV18 and TRBJ1-3; the D gene is possibly TRBD1 (5 bases). V lost 3 bases to trimming and J lost 0 bases, with 12 bases between them. The CDR3 extends over 16 amino acids. The germline CDR1 and CDR2 sequences are KGHSH and LQKENI. The DNA for the CDR3 is TGTGCCAGCTCACCCCTTCCACAGGCCTCTGGAAACACCATATATTTT. Its protein product is CASSPLPQASGNTIYF. The whole variable domain, filled in from reference TRBV18 and TRBJ1-3, reads NAGVMQNPRHLVRRRGQEARLRCSPMKGHSHVYWYRQLPEEGLKFMVYLQKENIIDESGMPKERFSAEFPKEGPSILRIQQVVRGDSAAYFCASSPLPQASGNTIYFGEGSWLTVV.

J is TRBJ2-7 and V is TRBV9; 11 positions match TRBD2. The CDR3 contains 16 residues. Unmatched junction bases numbered 7, after V lost 2 bases and J lost 3 bases. CDR1 and CDR2 from the germline V gene are SGDLS and YYNGEE. Written as DNA, the CDR3 is TGTGCCAGCAGCGTCGGACTAGCGGGTTCTTACTACGAGCAGTACTTC. Translation: CASSVGLAGSYYEQYF.

As to this clone: Additional DNA sequences in this sample encode the identical CDR3. CDR3 sequence (DNA): TGTGCCAGTAGTACTAGGACTAGCGGGAGTTACAATGAGCAGTTCTTC. The encoded protein is CASSTRTSGSYNEQFF. This rearrangement joins TRBV19 to TRBJ2-1; 13 bases agree with TRBD2. Germline-derived CDR1 and CDR2 are LNHDA and SQIVND (reference sequence). The CDR3 extends over 16 amino acids. Losses at the gene ends were 4 bases for V and 4 bases for J; bases not matched to a gene: 4.

The CDR3 reads CASSELTVSPYEQYF. Written as DNA, the CDR3 is TGCGCCAGCAGTGAGTTGACAGTAAGTCCCTACGAGCAGTACTTC. This chain links TRBV10-2 with TRBJ2-7; D might be TRBD1 (5 bases). The CDR3 covers 15 residues. Deletions cut 1 base from V and 2 bases from J, with 12 bases between. CDR1 and CDR2 from the germline V gene are WSHSY and SAAADI.

The chain links TRBV30 to TRBJ1-5; D is unclear. The germline CDR1 and CDR2 sequences are GTSNPN and SVGIG (reference sequence). Trimming shortened V by 0 bases and J by 4 bases, and 10 bases separated the two germline ends. CDR3 length: 14 amino acids. CDR3 sequence reads: CAWSVGGPNQPQHF. CDR3 DNA sequence: TGTGCCTGGAGTGTGGGAGGGCCGAATCAGCCCCAGCATTTT. Full variable domain (outside the CDR3, taken from reference TRBV30 and TRBJ1-5): SQTIHQWPATLVQPVGSPLSLECTVEGTSNPNLYWYRQAAGRGLQLLFYSVGIGQISSEVPQNLSASRPQDRQFILSSKKLLLSDSGFYLCAWSVGGPNQPQHFGDGTRLSIL.

This rearrangement joins TRBV9 to TRBJ2-2; D is possibly TRBD2 (5 bases). Trimming pared 1 base from V and 7 bases from J, leaving 17 bases between. Per the germline V gene, CDR1 is SGDLS and CDR2 is YYNGEE. The CDR3 sequence is 16 residues long. As DNA, the CDR3 is TGTGCCAGCAGCGTACGCATTTGGGGAGAGGGCGGGGAGCTGTTTTTT. Its translation: CASSVRIWGEGGELFF.

The chain joins TRBV11-2 to TRBJ1-1; TRBD1 matches at 7 bases. Germline CDR1 and CDR2: SGHAT and FQNNGV. After removal of 6 bases from V and 1 base from J, the junction contained 8 bases not matched to a gene. The CDR3 sequence is 15 residues long. The CDR3 DNA reads TGTGCCAGCAGGCGGCCGGGACAGAAGAACACTGAAGCTTTCTTT. This gives the protein CASRRPGQKNTEAFF.

The chain joins TRBV11-2 to TRBJ1-5, with 10 bases fitting TRBD1. The CDR3 runs to 15 residues. The V and J ends lost 3 bases and 4 bases, in that order; junction bases with no gene match: 3. Germline CDR1 reads SGHAT; CDR2 reads FQNNGV. CDR3 sequence (DNA): TGTGCCAGCAGCTTTGGGACAGGGGATAATCAGCCCCAGCATTTT. Its protein is CASSFGTGDNQPQHF.

The V gene is TRBV15, the J gene TRBJ2-3; 8 nucleotides agree with TRBD2. Germline-derived CDR1 and CDR2 are LNHNV and YYDKDF (reference sequence). V lost 6 bases to trimming and J lost 3 bases; unmatched junction nucleotides: 8. The CDR3 is made up of 15 amino acids. CDR3 amino acids: CATRKSGGTTDTQYF. The CDR3 DNA follows: TGTGCCACCAGGAAGAGCGGGGGAACTACAGATACGCAGTATTTT.